Presented here are 7 T cell receptor beta chains from one specimen sequenced in a study of shared clonotypes between healthy human individuals. Clones were sequenced by immunoSEQ multiplex PCR, and TCRdb holds only the in-frame ones, with some missing. The repertoire consists of 2 million to 2.5 million clones, with approximately 96% occurring once and the leading ten covering 0.13%. The material sequenced was naive CD4+ T cells sorted from blood. Subset here: CD45RA+ positively selected. These receptors came from a man younger than 30 in good health.

This CDR3 reads CASSSLAGGVEQYF. For the CDR3, the DNA is TGTGCCAGCAGCTCACTAGCGGGAGGCGTCGAGCAGTACTTC. V is TRBV5-6 and J is TRBJ2-7; the match to TRBD2 covers 12 bases. V gave up 3 bases and J gave up 6 bases; unmatched junction bases: 4. This CDR3 has 14 amino acids. Germline V gene data show CDR1 as SGHDT and CDR2 as YYEEEE. Full variable domain (rest looked up from reference TRBV5-6 and TRBJ2-7): DAGVTQSPTHLIKTRGQQVTLRCSPKSGHDTVSWYQQALGQGPQFIFQYYEEEERQRGNFPDRFSGHQFPNYSSELNVNALLLGDSALYLCASSSLAGGVEQYFGPGTRLTVT.

The V gene is TRBV4-1, the J gene TRBJ1-1; the D gene is possibly TRBD1 (5 bases). Trimming removed 1 base at V and 0 bases at J, with 21 bases between. Germline V gene lookup returns CDR1 MGHRA and CDR2 YSYEKL. The CDR3 length is 19 residues. CDR3 loop: CASSQGRQFAGPMNTEAFF. CDR3 in DNA: TGCGCCAGCAGCCAAGGTAGACAGTTCGCCGGGCCCATGAACACTGAAGCTTTCTTT.

The rearrangement joins TRBV5-1 to TRBJ2-5; maybe TRBD2 (7 bases). The CDR3 contains 15 residues. The V gene's germline CDR1 is SGHRS and CDR2 YFSETQ. Trimming left V 1 base short and J 5 bases short, with 15 bases between. The CDR3 sequence is CASSLRGAAVETQYF. CDR3 nucleotides: TGCGCCAGCAGCTTGCGGGGGGCCGCGGTGGAGACCCAGTACTTC.

The genes are TRBV18 and TRBJ2-2, with unresolved D. V was cut by 2 bases and J by 0 bases, with 10 bases left in between. The CDR3 totals 16 residues. Germline CDR1 and CDR2: KGHSH and LQKENI. The CDR3 region is CASSPFGSANTGELFF. As DNA, the CDR3 is TGTGCCAGCTCACCATTTGGGTCAGCGAACACCGGGGAGCTGTTTTTT.

In regard to this clone: This sample also contains other DNA sequences that code for the same CDR3. This chain connects TRBV5-1 to TRBJ2-5, with 7 bases identical to TRBD1. CDR1 and CDR2 (germline): SGHRS, YFSETQ. J was trimmed by 1 base and V by 0 bases; bases with no gene match: 6. This CDR3 is built from 16 residues. The CDR3 DNA reads as TGCGCCAGCAGCTTGGCGTCAGGGGGTCCCCAAGAGACCCAGTACTTC. Its translation: CASSLASGGPQETQYF.

The chain recombines TRBV13 with TRBJ2-3; D gene uncertain. Germline V gene lookup returns CDR1 PRHDT and CDR2 FYEKMQ (reference sequence). The length of the CDR3 is 14 residues. Deletions cut 3 bases from V and 2 bases from J, with 9 bases between. The CDR3 here is CASSLMYLTDTQYF. The CDR3 coding sequence is TGTGCCAGCAGCTTGATGTACCTCACAGATACGCAGTATTTT.

This rearrangement joins TRBV11-2 to TRBJ1-2; no clear D. CDR1 SGHAT and CDR2 FQNNGV come from the germline V gene. The CDR3 runs to 13 residues. Trimming took off 4 bases at V and 4 bases at J, with 10 bases between the two ends. The CDR3 protein is CASSSAFSYGYTF. The CDR3, as DNA: TGTGCCAGCAGCTCAGCTTTCAGCTATGGCTACACCTTC.